This T cell receptor beta chain was captured by sequencing in a study of T cell responses to AZD1222 COVID-19 vaccine. Assay: immunoSEQ multiplex PCR; the TCRdb copy retains only in-frame clones and omits some. The table records about 130,000 clones, 70% to 90% of them present only once. Germline V CDR1 and CDR2: SGDLS, YYNGEE. The CDR3 is 15 residues long. With 3 bases removed from V and 8 bases from J, the gap between germline ends came to 20 bases. Broader study findings: Donors skewed white British and female; clonal diversity was possibly underestimated. Seropositive AZD1222 recipients at baseline numbered only six or seven. The span of vaccine-associated CD4 TCRs extended across spike, with dominance at 160-218 and 743-854. Spike-specific TCR repertoires showed rising breadth and depth after two AZD1222 doses.

As for this clone: Its antigen is undetermined.

J is TRBJ1-2 and V is TRBV9; D may be TRBD1 (5 bases). The clonotype originates from an adult in good health. The sequencing here drew on peripheral blood, taken on day 0 of AZD1222 vaccination. CDR3 coding DNA: TGTGCCAGCAGCGGGCCTTCGGGACGGACGCACGGCTACACCTTC. Amino acids: CASSGPSGRTHGYTF. The full variable domain, its missing parts supplied by reference TRBV9 and TRBJ1-2, is DSGVTQTPKHLITATGQRVTLRCSPRSGDLSVYWYQQSLDQGLQFLIQYYNGEERAKGNILERFSAQQFPDLHSELNLSSLELGDSALYFCASSGPSGRTHGYTFGSGTRLTVV.